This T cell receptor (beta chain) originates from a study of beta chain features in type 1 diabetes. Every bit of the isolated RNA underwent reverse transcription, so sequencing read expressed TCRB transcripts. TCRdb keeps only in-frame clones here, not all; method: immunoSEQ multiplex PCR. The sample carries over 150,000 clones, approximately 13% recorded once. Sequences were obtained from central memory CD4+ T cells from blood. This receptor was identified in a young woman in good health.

The CDR3 loop is CASSRGTGDYGYTF. The CDR3 DNA follows: TGTGCCAGCAGCCGGGGGACAGGGGACTATGGCTACACCTTC. This chain uses TRBV7-8 with TRBJ1-2; TRBD1 agrees at 10 bases. CDR1 SGHVS and CDR2 FQNEAQ come from the germline V gene. The CDR3 sequence is 14 residues long. V gave up 5 bases and J gave up 3 bases; unmatched junction bases: 3.